This T cell receptor (beta chain) originates from a study of blood T cell repertoires in COVID-19. Study context: The origin of the acute and convalescent COVID-19 samples was the United States, Italy and Spain.

Cohort assignment relied on participant-reported clinical history. Original handling: Amplification of reference gene primers was used by the study to estimate nucleated cell counts. Some clones are missing from TCRdb's copy, which holds only in-frame ones; the method was immunoSEQ multiplex PCR. V, J and clone size derive from that table, while D and trimming were established from the DNA sequence. The profile covers about 140,000 clones, with around 82% appearing a single time and 6% taken by the ten largest. V lost 4 bases and J 3 bases, leaving 7 bases between the germline ends. This CDR3 spans 11 amino acids. Looked up from germline, CDR1 is DFQATT and CDR2 is SNEGSKA (reference sequence).

This chain uses TRBV20-1 with TRBJ2-7, with D uncertain. The TCR originated in a woman aged 45-65 years who had recovered from COVID-19. Sequenced: PBMCs or T cells enriched from blood (not recorded which). The CDR3 is CSAKLVYEQYV. DNA for the CDR3: TGCAGTGCTAAACTGGTCTACGAGCAGTACGTC.